The entry that follows covers one TCR beta chain sequence. Its antigen is still unknown. The record originates from a study of cytomegalovirus exposure and HLA in healthy donors. Study-wide results and limits: TCR beta V segments were, for the most part, productive about 87% or about 30% of the time in an earlier analysis.

Use of 60 Vbeta and 13 Jbeta primers characterized the PCR. Here immunoSEQ multiplex PCR was the method, and the copy in TCRdb shows in-frame clones only, minus some. The data show roughly 67,000 clones, about four fifths seen once. Input material: PBMCs. The TCR comes from a woman under 40 in good health and CMV-seronegative.

CDR3 region: CASSIGLTGGYEQYF. DNA for the CDR3: TGTGCCAGTAGTATCGGGTTGACAGGGGGATACGAGCAGTACTTC. V gene TRBV19 combines with J gene TRBJ2-7; TRBD1 aligns across 9 bases. Trimming cost V 3 bases and J 4 bases; bases outside gene matches: 7. Germline CDR1 is LNHDA and CDR2 is SQIVND (reference sequence). The CDR3 runs to 15 residues.